This TCR beta chain originates from a study of blood T cells in healthy people across ages. Study-level findings and limits: Any conclusive comparison of naive versus antigen-experienced cells was prevented by using unsorted PBMCs. Versus aged donors, long-lived donors had higher diversity and more naive CD4+ cells.

Next came a second PCR, run for about 7 to 12 cycles, which used a sample-barcoded 5' primer along with a J-beta primer mix. TCRdb passed the 5' RACE reads through MiXCR, listing each CDR3 protein once. The sample consists of some 760,000 distinct CDR3 sequences, 25% of them appearing once. The CDR3 contains 13 residues. From germline, CDR1 is SGHKS and CDR2 YYEKEE (reference sequence). V was clipped by 4 bases and J by 8 bases, with 10 bases between them. Turning to this clonotype: Its specificity is not known.

These data also featured in a second study, about T cells of mothers and their children.

V is TRBV5-5 and J is TRBJ1-6, with unresolved D. The sample taken for sequencing was blood. This TCR was recovered from a boy under 18 in good health. As DNA, the CDR3 is TGTGCCAGCAGCGCCATCCTGGATTCACCCCTCCACTTT. This gives the protein CASSAILDSPLHF.